This is a list of T cell receptor beta chains from one sample in a study of blood T cells in healthy people across ages. A single record per CDR3 protein comes from TCRdb applying MiXCR to the 5' RACE reads. The sample comprises approximately 580,000 distinct CDR3 sequences, about 24% of which are singletons, and 8.7% rests with the top ten. These data were also reused for a study on T cells of mothers and their children.

Material: blood. The receptors originated from a boy younger than 18 in good health. Each CDR3 is given with its conserved first and last residue. Each record gives: J gene, D gene, clone size, V gene, CDR3 DNA, CDR3 protein. A D gene is named only where the DNA matches it firmly. Some rows mark clone size as missing; the rest say once, few, many or name a class of expanded clone.

J gene: TRBJ2-7; D gene: .; clone size: few; V gene: TRBV9; CDR3 DNA: TGTGCCAGCAGCGTAGATCTGGAGGGATTCTACGAGCAGTACTTC; CDR3 protein: CASSVDLEGFYEQYF
J gene: TRBJ2-7; D gene: TRBD2; clone size: .; V gene: TRBV4-1; CDR3 DNA: TGCGCCAGCAGCCAAGTCCTGGGGGGACTAGCGGTTTACGAGCAGTACTTC; CDR3 protein: CASSQVLGGLAVYEQYF
J gene: TRBJ1-1; D gene: TRBD1; clone size: .; V gene: TRBV20-1; CDR3 DNA: TGCAGTGCCCACAGGGGAATGTTGGAACTGGCTTTCTTT; CDR3 protein: CSAHRGMLELAFF
J gene: TRBJ1-5; D gene: TRBD1; clone size: .; V gene: TRBV5-5; CDR3 DNA: TGTGCCAGCAGCTTGGCCGGACAGGACAGCAATCAGCCCCAGCATTTT; CDR3 protein: CASSLAGQDSNQPQHF
J gene: TRBJ2-5; D gene: .; clone size: few; V gene: TRBV7-2; CDR3 DNA: TGTGCCACCCAGTCCCCGGGGGAGGAGACCCAGTACTTC; CDR3 protein: CATQSPGEETQYF
J gene: TRBJ1-5; D gene: .; clone size: .; V gene: TRBV12-3/TRBV12-4; CDR3 DNA: TGTGCCAGCAGCTATTCGGTGGCCGTTAATCAGCCCCAGCATTTT; CDR3 protein: CASSYSVAVNQPQHF
J gene: TRBJ2-1; D gene: TRBD2; clone size: .; V gene: TRBV20-1; CDR3 DNA: TGCAGTGCTCAACAGAGCGGGAGTCGGAGGGGGAATGAGCAGTTCTTC; CDR3 protein: CSAQQSGSRRGNEQFF
J gene: TRBJ1-2; D gene: TRBD1; clone size: .; V gene: TRBV20-1; CDR3 DNA: TGCAGTGCTTTCGACAGGGGGGAAAACTATGGCTACACCTTC; CDR3 protein: CSAFDRGENYGYTF
J gene: TRBJ2-2; D gene: TRBD1; clone size: few; V gene: TRBV5-1; CDR3 DNA: TGCGCCAGCAGCAAAACAGGGGGCACCGGGGAGCTGTTTTTT; CDR3 protein: CASSKTGGTGELFF
J gene: TRBJ1-6; D gene: .; clone size: .; V gene: TRBV2; CDR3 DNA: TGTGCCAGCAGTACTGGGGCAACGCGACTACTCCACTTT; CDR3 protein: CASSTGATRLLHF
J gene: TRBJ2-5; D gene: .; clone size: .; V gene: TRBV2; CDR3 DNA: TGTGCCAGCAGTGAATTGGGGCTAGTCCTTGGGGTACAAGAGACCCAGTACTTC; CDR3 protein: CASSELGLVLGVQETQYF
J gene: TRBJ2-7; D gene: .; clone size: .; V gene: TRBV29-1; CDR3 DNA: TGCAGCGGGGGATCTGGCGTGGAGCCTGGCGAGCAGTACTTC; CDR3 protein: CSGGSGVEPGEQYF
J gene: TRBJ2-4; D gene: TRBD2; clone size: .; V gene: TRBV6-5; CDR3 DNA: TGTGCCAGCAGTTACTCCACTAGCGGTGGTGGGGCCAAAAACATTCAGTACTTC; CDR3 protein: CASSYSTSGGGAKNIQYF
J gene: TRBJ2-7; D gene: TRBD2; clone size: few; V gene: TRBV20-1; CDR3 DNA: TGCAGTGCGGGGGGGACTAGCGGGGTCTACGAGCAGTACTTC; CDR3 protein: CSAGGTSGVYEQYF
J gene: TRBJ1-3; D gene: .; clone size: few; V gene: TRBV28; CDR3 DNA: TGTGCCAGCAGGGGTGACGGAAACTCTGGAAACACCATATATTTT; CDR3 protein: CASRGDGNSGNTIYF
J gene: TRBJ2-7; D gene: .; clone size: few; V gene: TRBV14; CDR3 DNA: TGTGCCAGCAGCCAAGGGGGCAAAGGCGCCGAGCAGTACTTC; CDR3 protein: CASSQGGKGAEQYF
J gene: TRBJ2-3; D gene: TRBD2; clone size: .; V gene: TRBV7-9; CDR3 DNA: TGTGCCAGCAGCCCGGGGGGGGCGTCCGATACGCAGTATTTT; CDR3 protein: CASSPGGASDTQYF
J gene: TRBJ2-7; D gene: .; clone size: .; V gene: TRBV7-9; CDR3 DNA: TGTGCCAGCAGCTCCACAATGGGGAGCTCCTACGAGCAGTACTTC; CDR3 protein: CASSSTMGSSYEQYF
J gene: TRBJ2-1; D gene: TRBD2; clone size: .; V gene: TRBV9; CDR3 DNA: TGTGCCAGCAGCGCGACTAGCGGGAGGAATGAGCAGTTCTTC; CDR3 protein: CASSATSGRNEQFF
J gene: TRBJ2-3; D gene: TRBD2; clone size: .; V gene: TRBV28; CDR3 DNA: TGTGCCAGCAGTTTATCCTCTGCGGGAGGCAGCACAGATACGCAGTATTTT; CDR3 protein: CASSLSSAGGSTDTQYF
J gene: TRBJ1-2; D gene: TRBD1; clone size: .; V gene: TRBV6-2/TRBV6-3; CDR3 DNA: TGTGCCAGCAGTTACAGGGGACAGGGGAAGGGCTACACCTTC; CDR3 protein: CASSYRGQGKGYTF
J gene: TRBJ2-5; D gene: TRBD2; clone size: .; V gene: TRBV6-2/TRBV6-3; CDR3 DNA: TGTGCCAGCAGTTACGAAGCGGGAGGGCCAGAGACCCAGTACTTC; CDR3 protein: CASSYEAGGPETQYF
J gene: TRBJ2-1; D gene: .; clone size: .; V gene: TRBV28; CDR3 DNA: TGTGCCAGCAACTTCCCACCCGGGACGAACTACAATGAGCAGTTCTTC; CDR3 protein: CASNFPPGTNYNEQFF
J gene: TRBJ2-7; D gene: TRBD2; clone size: .; V gene: TRBV28; CDR3 DNA: TGTGCCGGCAGTTTTCGCGGGATCAAGCGGGGGCCCCGCGAGCAGTACTTC; CDR3 protein: CAGSFRGIKRGPREQYF
J gene: TRBJ1-1; D gene: .; clone size: .; V gene: TRBV18; CDR3 DNA: TGTGCCAGCTCAGGCAGGGAAAGAATACGAACGACTGAAGCTTTCTTT; CDR3 protein: CASSGRERIRTTEAFF
J gene: TRBJ2-7; D gene: .; clone size: few; V gene: TRBV27; CDR3 DNA: TGTGCCAGTAAGAATCTACAGGGATTCTCCTACGAGCAGTACTTC; CDR3 protein: CASKNLQGFSYEQYF
J gene: TRBJ2-1; D gene: TRBD1; clone size: .; V gene: TRBV20-1; CDR3 DNA: TGCAGTGCTAGAGGGGGACAGGGGGTCTACAATGAGCAGTTCTTC; CDR3 protein: CSARGGQGVYNEQFF
J gene: TRBJ2-3; D gene: .; clone size: .; V gene: TRBV9; CDR3 DNA: TGTGCCAGCAGCGTAGATGGCGGTGCTAGCACAGATACGCAGTATTTT; CDR3 protein: CASSVDGGASTDTQYF
J gene: TRBJ2-5; D gene: .; clone size: few; V gene: TRBV20-1; CDR3 DNA: TGCAGTGCCCCCTCGCCAGGGGGGGAGACCCAGTACTTC; CDR3 protein: CSAPSPGGETQYF
J gene: TRBJ2-7; D gene: .; clone size: .; V gene: TRBV9; CDR3 DNA: TGTGCCGGTAGGGGGAGAAACCTCGCCTACGAGCAGTACTTC; CDR3 protein: CAGRGRNLAYEQYF
J gene: TRBJ2-1; D gene: TRBD1; clone size: .; V gene: TRBV4-3; CDR3 DNA: TGCGCCAGCAGCCAAGATAGGACAGGGCTCTCCTACAATGAGCAGTTCTTC; CDR3 protein: CASSQDRTGLSYNEQFF
J gene: TRBJ2-2; D gene: .; clone size: .; V gene: TRBV6-5; CDR3 DNA: TGTGCCACCAGTTATTCCAGGAGTCTCACCGGGGAGCTGTTTTTT; CDR3 protein: CATSYSRSLTGELFF
J gene: TRBJ1-1; D gene: .; clone size: few; V gene: TRBV12-1; CDR3 DNA: TGTGCCAGCAGCTTTCAGGGGCGTGAAGCTTTCTTT; CDR3 protein: CASSFQGREAFF
J gene: TRBJ2-3; D gene: TRBD2; clone size: few; V gene: TRBV6-6; CDR3 DNA: TGTGCCAGCAGTTCTACCGGGGGGGGGCCAGATACGCAGTATTTT; CDR3 protein: CASSSTGGGPDTQYF
J gene: TRBJ2-7; D gene: .; clone size: .; V gene: TRBV4-3; CDR3 DNA: TGCGCCAGCAGTTACGGACACCTCTACGAGCAGTACTTC; CDR3 protein: CASSYGHLYEQYF
J gene: TRBJ2-5; D gene: .; clone size: many; V gene: TRBV5-1; CDR3 DNA: TGCGCCAGCAGTCCGGGAAGAAGAGAGACCCAGTACTTC; CDR3 protein: CASSPGRRETQYF
J gene: TRBJ1-2; D gene: .; clone size: few; V gene: TRBV7-9; CDR3 DNA: TGTGCCAGCAGCGTTCGGGGGCTCTATGACTACACCTTC; CDR3 protein: CASSVRGLYDYTF
J gene: TRBJ1-3; D gene: .; clone size: once; V gene: TRBV29-1; CDR3 DNA: TGCAGCGCCGGGGGCGCGGGGGGCGCTTATGGAAACACCATATATTTT; CDR3 protein: CSAGGAGGAYGNTIYF
J gene: TRBJ2-7; D gene: .; clone size: .; V gene: TRBV28; CDR3 DNA: TGTGCCAGCAGTTTTCCAACCGGGACGAGCTCCTACGAGCAGTACTTC; CDR3 protein: CASSFPTGTSSYEQYF
J gene: TRBJ2-7; D gene: TRBD1; clone size: .; V gene: TRBV4-1; CDR3 DNA: TGCGCCAGCAGCCAGGGACAGGGCCCTTCCTACGAGCAGTACTTC; CDR3 protein: CASSQGQGPSYEQYF
J gene: TRBJ1-5; D gene: .; clone size: .; V gene: TRBV6-4; CDR3 DNA: TGTGCCAGCAGTGACCTCTCTAGCAATCAGCCCCAGCATTTT; CDR3 protein: CASSDLSSNQPQHF
J gene: TRBJ2-5; D gene: .; clone size: many; V gene: TRBV7-9; CDR3 DNA: TGTGCCAGCAGATCGACAGAAGAGACCCAGTACTTC; CDR3 protein: CASRSTEETQYF
J gene: TRBJ2-3; D gene: TRBD2; clone size: few; V gene: TRBV20-1; CDR3 DNA: TGCAGTGGTAAGGCGGGAGTATCAGCAGATACGCAGTATTTT; CDR3 protein: CSGKAGVSADTQYF